This T cell receptor (beta chain) was profiled in a study of response to subunit inactivated influenza vaccine. This clonotype was seen just once. MiXCR, applied by TCRdb to the RT-PCR reads, yields one record per CDR3 protein. The top ten hold about a tenth of the sample, which has roughly 790,000 distinct CDR3 sequences, 21% seen once. The source material was PBMCs from blood, sampled more than 4 days after vaccination. The clonotype was recovered from a middle-aged man who received an inactivated influenza vaccine.

The CDR3 protein is CAISAGAITEAFF. In DNA form, the CDR3 reads TGTGCCATCAGTGCAGGGGCTATCACTGAAGCTTTCTTT. V gene TRBV10-3 combines with J gene TRBJ1-1; D is possibly TRBD1 (6 bases). Between the trimmed V and J ends, which lost 4 bases and 4 bases, there was a span of 10 bases. The CDR3 totals 13 residues. Germline CDR1 ENHRY, CDR2 SYGVKD.